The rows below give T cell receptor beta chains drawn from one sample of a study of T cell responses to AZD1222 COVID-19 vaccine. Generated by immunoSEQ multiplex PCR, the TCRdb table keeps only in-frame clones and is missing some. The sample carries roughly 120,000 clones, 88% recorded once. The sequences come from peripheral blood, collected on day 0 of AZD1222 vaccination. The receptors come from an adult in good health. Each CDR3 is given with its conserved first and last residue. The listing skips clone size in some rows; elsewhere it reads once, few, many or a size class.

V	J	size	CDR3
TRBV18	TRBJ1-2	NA	CASSPSSSNYGYTF
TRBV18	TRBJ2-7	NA	CASSRNYEQYF
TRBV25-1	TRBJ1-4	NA	CASMRVGTNEKLFF
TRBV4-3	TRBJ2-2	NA	CASSPNKGVAGELFF
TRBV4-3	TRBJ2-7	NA	CASSQEWGYEQYF
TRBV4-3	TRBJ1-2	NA	CASSQDINSHYGYTF
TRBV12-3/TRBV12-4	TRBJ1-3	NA	CASSLSGVDTIYF
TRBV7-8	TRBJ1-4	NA	CASSPTGNFLFF
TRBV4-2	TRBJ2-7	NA	CASSQDPGQAPEQYF
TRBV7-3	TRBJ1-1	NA	CASSGQPNTEAFF
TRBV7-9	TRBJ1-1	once	CASSFGIAMNTEAFF
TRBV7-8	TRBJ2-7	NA	CASSLGRLYEQYF
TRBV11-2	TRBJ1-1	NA	CASSREGGRTEAFF
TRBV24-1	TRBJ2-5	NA	CATSDNSGGLETQYF
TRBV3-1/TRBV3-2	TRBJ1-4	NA	CASSKTGTMGNEKLFF
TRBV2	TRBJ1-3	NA	CASATGLAGNTIYF
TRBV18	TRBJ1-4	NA	CASSPNVRQTEKLFF
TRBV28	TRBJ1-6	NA	CASSLYPGGGSPLHF
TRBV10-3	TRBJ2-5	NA	CAISTGKETQYF
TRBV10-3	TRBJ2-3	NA	CAISEGEMGRSGRRAQYF
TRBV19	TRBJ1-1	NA	CASSNERNTEAFF
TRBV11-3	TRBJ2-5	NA	CASSLGGQETQYF
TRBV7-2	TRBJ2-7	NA	CASSLSGYEQYF
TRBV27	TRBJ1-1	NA	CASSLGGRNTEAFF
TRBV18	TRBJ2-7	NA	CASSPPGPSAEQYF
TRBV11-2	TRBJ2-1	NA	CASSPRLAGVSYNEQFF
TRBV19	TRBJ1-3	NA	CASSLAPQKSGNTIYF
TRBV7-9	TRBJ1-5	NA	CASSLADRGNQPQHF
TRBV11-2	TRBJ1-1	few	CASSPFLQGTEAFF
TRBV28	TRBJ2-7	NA	CASTLPGQPYEQYF
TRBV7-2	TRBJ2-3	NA	CASSVGGPSTDTQYF
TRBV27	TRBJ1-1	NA	CASSLAGTTEAFF
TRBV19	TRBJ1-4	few	CASRDRGPNNEKLFF
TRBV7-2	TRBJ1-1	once	CASSLALRGIYLRGFEAFF
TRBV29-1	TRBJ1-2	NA	CSVEDGGTLYGYTF
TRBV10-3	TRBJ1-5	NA	CAISESGSNQPQHF
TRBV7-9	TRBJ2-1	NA	CASSHGTSGGGNEQFF
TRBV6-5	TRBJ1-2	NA	CASRMTVDYGYTF
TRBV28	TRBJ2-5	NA	CASSLPRTGGGETQYF
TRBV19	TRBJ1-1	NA	CASSTRLNTEAFF
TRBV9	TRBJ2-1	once	CASSSSGNHNEQFF
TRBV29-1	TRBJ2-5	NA	CSVEEGETQYF
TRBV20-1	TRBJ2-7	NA	CSATPNYEQYF
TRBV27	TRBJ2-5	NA	CASSLSGGETQYF